This entry is about one T cell receptor (beta chain). What antigen it recognizes has not been identified. Base qualities are not recorded, but no much larger clone differs from it by a single base. Peripheral blood CD8+ and CD4+ T cells from healthy donors, Susac syndrome patients and multiple sclerosis patients were profiled using high-throughput TCR beta sequencing. Susac syndrome patients met recently defined diagnostic criteria for definite or probable disease. CD8+ TEMRA cells were enriched by FACS, while bulk CD8+ and CD4+ T cells were purified by magnetic negative isolation. Blood was collected in EDTA tubes and processed within 24 hours, with PBMCs isolated through density gradient centrifugation. PBMCs intended for TCR sequencing were frozen in liquid nitrogen and were later thawed in a 37 degrees C water bath. A purity of at least 90% was achieved for sorted or isolated CD4+, CD8+ and CD8+ TEMRA cells.

RNA was extracted with the RNeasy kit and 0.5 to 1 ug was reverse transcribed using random hexamers. The immunoSEQ multiplex PCR assay, which covers 54 Vbeta and 13 Jbeta segments, was used to amplify TCR beta CDR3 regions. PCR amplification bias was corrected by using a synthetic template baseline for primer optimization and computational correction. Per the source publication's procedure: Only productive sequences were kept, with reads annotated to V, D and J genes according to IMGT and analyzed in immunoSEQ Analyzer. Clonality was calculated as one minus the Shannon entropy normalized by log2 of the number of productive unique sequences. For each patient and control, public and private clones were evaluated within the 100 most prevalent clones. A clone was defined as Susac-specific if it was absent from the healthy and MS cohorts, from approximately 980 published viral clones and from other ImmuneACCESS disease sequences. Using fastp at Q25 and MiXCR, TCRdb reprocessed the public reads and kept productive beta chains. Rows are combined by CDR3 protein, so each entry shows the most common genes and DNA. The V and J calls were determined by TCRdb, not by the authors. The sample table contains about 94,000 distinct CDR3 sequences; only one count was recorded for 85% to 95% of them. About 0.28% of the sample rests with the top ten.

From the cysteine up to the phenylalanine, the CDR3 has a length of 13 residues. The sequence is cut down to CDR3 DNA, 39 bases in frame from base 1. Deletion took 3 bases off V and 4 bases off J, with a span of 6 bases between the germline ends. CDR1 and CDR2 were assigned from the germline V gene as KGHSH and LQKENI. The data were taken from a study of CD8 T cells in Susac syndrome (dated by TCRdb to the late 2010s). Looking at the study overall: Of the Susac syndrome patients who were sequenced, about eight were in clinical remission while about six had clinically active disease. At blood withdrawal, Susac syndrome patients were either therapy-naive, taking corticosteroids (in some cases with IVIg as well), or taking IVIg alone. The study used repertoire sequencing to test whether antigen drove CD8+ T cell activation and differentiation in Susac syndrome.

The research as a whole found: The number of individuals in the TCR sequencing and HLA analysis was acknowledged as relatively small. In patients with Susac syndrome, the CD4+ T cell repertoire showed no detectable clonal expansion.

The sequence links TRBV18 to TRBJ2-2; no D gene is confidently identified. The clonotype was recovered from a human donor with Susac syndrome. The specimen sequenced was CD4+ T cells from PBMCs. The DNA reads as follows: TGTGCCAGCTCACCCTACGGCACCGGGGAGCTGTTTTTT. This encodes CASSPYGTGELFF.